These T cell receptor beta chains were read from a single sample in a study of shared clonotypes between healthy human individuals. Measured with immunoSEQ multiplex PCR; TCRdb has only the in-frame clones, and not every one. This sample has about 2,200,000 clones, with around 93% found just once. Sequenced: naive CD8+ T cells from PBMCs. The receptors derive from a man between 18 and 29 years old in good health. Some clones in this sample may be carry-over from other donors' samples. Each CDR3 is given with its conserved first and last residue. A D gene is named only where the DNA matches it firmly. Size values are once, few and many counts, or a class for expanded clones, and some rows have none.

abundance | j_gene | v_gene | d_gene | CDR3nt | CDR3aa
- | TRBJ1-3 | TRBV29-1 | TRBD1 | TGCAGCGCCCGGGACAGATCTGGAAACACCATATATTTT | CSARDRSGNTIYF
- | TRBJ2-5 | TRBV7-9 | - | TGTGCCAGCAGCTTAGGTCCGGGGGAAGAGACCCAGTACTTC | CASSLGPGEETQYF
- | TRBJ2-2 | TRBV27 | - | TGTGCCAGCAGTTTTAGCTCCGGGGAGCTGTTTTTT | CASSFSSGELFF
- | TRBJ2-7 | TRBV7-9 | - | TGTGCCAGCAGCTTAGTCGGGAAAACTTACGAGCAGTACTTC | CASSLVGKTYEQYF
- | TRBJ2-3 | TRBV6-6 | - | TGTGCCAGCAGGACCGGTACCTACCTCACAGATACGCAGTATTTT | CASRTGTYLTDTQYF
- | TRBJ1-1 | TRBV10-2 | - | TGCGCCAGCAGTGCGGGGGCTAGTTCTGAAGCTTTCTTT | CASSAGASSEAFF
- | TRBJ2-5 | TRBV5-1 | - | TGCGCCAGCAGCTTGGGGAATGCGAGGACAAATAAAAAAGAGACCCAGTACTTC | CASSLGNARTNKKETQYF
- | TRBJ2-7 | TRBV19 | - | TGTGCCAGTAGTCCCAGGACAGTCACCTACGAGCAGTACTTC | CASSPRTVTYEQYF
- | TRBJ2-7 | TRBV6-1 | - | TGTGCCAGCAGTGAAGGGGCGGGAACGAACTACGAGCAGTACTTC | CASSEGAGTNYEQYF
- | TRBJ2-7 | TRBV7-2 | TRBD1 | TGTGCCAGCAGCTTAGAGTACAGGGGGCCCTACGAGCAGTACTTC | CASSLEYRGPYEQYF
- | TRBJ2-3 | TRBV11-2 | TRBD2 | TGTGCCAGCAGCTTAAATCCAGCGGGAGTGGCAGATACGCAGTATTTT | CASSLNPAGVADTQYF
- | TRBJ2-7 | TRBV30 | TRBD2 | TGTGCCTGGAGTGAGCGGGCGGGAGTTTGGCCCTACGAGCAGTACTTC | CAWSERAGVWPYEQYF
- | TRBJ1-4 | TRBV5-1 | - | TGCGCCAGCAGCTTGGCGGGCGATCCGGAAAAACTGTTTTTT | CASSLAGDPEKLFF
- | TRBJ1-4 | TRBV7-9 | - | TGTGCCAGCAGCACAGGCAGGATATCCGAGGAAAAACTGTTTTTT | CASSTGRISEEKLFF
- | TRBJ2-5 | TRBV13 | TRBD2 | TGTGCCAGCAGCTTAGCAGCTAGCGGGACCACTCAAGAGACCCAGTACTTC | CASSLAASGTTQETQYF
- | TRBJ1-1 | TRBV6-1 | TRBD1 | TGTGCCAGCAGTCCAGGGGGCCGTACTGAAGCTTTCTTT | CASSPGGRTEAFF
- | TRBJ2-7 | TRBV5-1 | - | TGCGCCAGCAGCCCGGCCTTCGGACCGACCTACGAGCAGTACTTC | CASSPAFGPTYEQYF
- | TRBJ1-5 | TRBV15 | - | TGTGCCACCAGCGAGGTCGAAACCGGCAATCAGCCCCAGCATTTT | CATSEVETGNQPQHF
- | TRBJ2-7 | TRBV19 | TRBD1 | TGTGCCAGTAGTATAGGCACAGGGGCGACCTACGAGCAGTACTTC | CASSIGTGATYEQYF
- | TRBJ1-1 | TRBV28 | - | TGTGCCAGCAGTTTCCTGGGACAGAACACTGAAGCTTTCTTT | CASSFLGQNTEAFF
- | TRBJ2-2 | TRBV11-2 | TRBD2 | TGTGCCAGCAGCTTACAAAGCGGGACCGACGGCGGGGAGCTGTTTTTT | CASSLQSGTDGGELFF
- | TRBJ2-5 | TRBV7-9 | - | TGTGCCAGCAGCTTACGGGGACCGCCCCAGTACTTC | CASSLRGPPQYF
- | TRBJ2-5 | TRBV6-1 | TRBD2 | TGTGCCAGCAGAGGGGCTAGCGGGAGAATAGAGACCCAGTACTTC | CASRGASGRIETQYF
- | TRBJ2-7 | TRBV19 | TRBD2 | TGTGCCAGTAGTAGCCGGGAGGGCCTATACGAGCAGTACTTC | CASSSREGLYEQYF
- | TRBJ2-5 | TRBV5-6 | TRBD2 | TGTGCCAGCAGCTGGGGGAGGGTGAAGACCCAGTACTTC | CASSWGRVKTQYF
once | TRBJ2-7 | TRBV5-1 | TRBD1 | TGCGCCAGCAGCTTGGTGGACAGGGGAGACGAGCAGTACTTC | CASSLVDRGDEQYF
- | TRBJ1-2 | TRBV6-5 | - | TGTGCCAGCAGGGGTGCAAAGCCCTCCGGCTACACCTTC | CASRGAKPSGYTF
- | TRBJ2-3 | TRBV7-2 | TRBD2 | TGTGCCAGCAGCTTAGGCGGGAGTTTCACAGATACGCAGTATTTT | CASSLGGSFTDTQYF
- | TRBJ2-1 | TRBV4-1 | TRBD2 | TGCGCCAGCAGCCAAGATGATGGCGTAGCGGGAAGTAGAAATGAGCAGTTCTTC | CASSQDDGVAGSRNEQFF
- | TRBJ2-7 | TRBV11-1 | - | TGTGCCAGCAGCTTGGTCAGGAGGGCCCACGAGCAGTACTTC | CASSLVRRAHEQYF
- | TRBJ2-1 | TRBV10-3 | TRBD2 | TGTGCCATCAGTGCGCTAACTAGCGGGCCAGACAATGAGCAGTTCTTC | CAISALTSGPDNEQFF
once | TRBJ2-2 | TRBV15 | - | TGTGCCACCAGCATAGGGAAAACCGGGGAGCTGTTTTTT | CATSIGKTGELFF
- | TRBJ2-7 | TRBV4-2 | - | TGTGCCAGCAGCCAGACCCCTTCGGGTGCCTACGAGCAGTACTTC | CASSQTPSGAYEQYF
- | TRBJ1-5 | TRBV18 | - | TGTGCCAGCTCACTAGACAGAGATCAGCCCCAGCATTTT | CASSLDRDQPQHF
- | TRBJ1-4 | TRBV7-9 | - | TGTGCCAGCAGCTTAGTTGACTACCCCGGGGGACCGAATGAAAAACTGTTTTTT | CASSLVDYPGGPNEKLFF
- | TRBJ2-7 | TRBV27 | - | TGTGCCAGCACGACCAGGGTTGGTAGCAACGAGCAGTACTTC | CASTTRVGSNEQYF
- | TRBJ2-1 | TRBV27 | - | TGTGCCAGCAGTTTAGGGGCGGGCTTGGGGAGCTCCTACAATGAGCAGTTCTTC | CASSLGAGLGSSYNEQFF
- | TRBJ2-7 | TRBV13 | TRBD2 | TGTGCCAGCAGCTCCCCCCGGCTAGCGGGAGCCCCAACCTACGAGCAGTACTTC | CASSSPRLAGAPTYEQYF
- | TRBJ2-1 | TRBV7-3 | TRBD2 | TGTGCCAGCAGCGCACGACCCCTACTAGCGGGAGAGTCGAATGAGCAGTTCTTC | CASSARPLLAGESNEQFF
- | TRBJ1-1 | TRBV19 | - | TGTGCCAGTAGTATAGACATATTGAACACTGAAGCTTTCTTT | CASSIDILNTEAFF
- | TRBJ2-7 | TRBV5-6 | - | TGTGCCAGCAGTACAGGCGGGGGCCTCTACGAGCAGTACTTC | CASSTGGGLYEQYF
- | TRBJ1-1 | TRBV7-2 | - | TGTGCCAGCAGCCCCGGGGCCGAGCCAGCCACTGAAGCTTTCTTT | CASSPGAEPATEAFF
- | TRBJ2-7 | TRBV6-5 | TRBD2 | TGTGCCAGCAAAGGCGGGGGACTAGCCTCCTACGAGCAGTACTTC | CASKGGGLASYEQYF
- | TRBJ2-3 | TRBV9 | TRBD2 | TGTGCCAGCAGCGTAGTTGCGGGGGGGGATACGCAGTATTTT | CASSVVAGGDTQYF
once | TRBJ2-5 | TRBV13 | - | TGTGCCAGCAGCCCGGACCTTTCGAGGGAGACCCAGTACTTC | CASSPDLSRETQYF
- | TRBJ2-6 | TRBV27 | - | TGTGCCAGCAGACCAGGAGGTTGGCTGTCTGGGGCCAACGTCCTGACTTTC | CASRPGGWLSGANVLTF
- | TRBJ2-1 | TRBV7-9 | TRBD2 | TGTGCCAGCAGCCCGGGGACTAGTCGGAATGAGCAGTTCTTC | CASSPGTSRNEQFF
- | TRBJ1-1 | TRBV7-6 | TRBD1 | TGTGCCAGCAGCTTATTTGCCCGCAGGGGGCGAACTGAAGCTTTCTTT | CASSLFARRGRTEAFF
- | TRBJ2-7 | TRBV27 | TRBD1 | TGTGCCAGCAGCCGGGACAGGGGGCTCGAGCAGTACTTC | CASSRDRGLEQYF
- | TRBJ2-1 | TRBV7-3 | TRBD2 | TGTGCCAGCAGCATCCCGGGACTAGCGGGGATATTTTCCTACAATGAGCAGTTCTTC | CASSIPGLAGIFSYNEQFF
- | TRBJ2-1 | TRBV30 | TRBD2 | TGTGCCTGGACCATCTTAGCGGGAGCTGAGCAGTTCTTC | CAWTILAGAEQFF
- | TRBJ1-2 | TRBV5-4 | TRBD1 | TGTGCCAGCAGCCTCGACAGGGTTATGATGGATGGCTACACCTTC | CASSLDRVMMDGYTF